Following are 30 T cell receptor beta chains from one sample sequenced in a study of OX40 agonist ivuxolimab in advanced cancers. The method was immunoSEQ multiplex PCR; TCRdb's version includes in-frame clones alone and lacks a portion of them. Of about 83,000 clones in the sample, around 85% were seen once. The sequencing used CD4+ or CD8+ T cells sorted from blood, collected in a trial of the OX40 agonist ivuxolimab. The receptors shown here come from an adult with an advanced solid tumor such as melanoma, head and neck, liver or kidney cancer.

Concerning this clone itself: Other DNA sequences in this specimen translate into the identical CDR3. V gene TRBV9 combines with J gene TRBJ2-3; 11 bases map to TRBD2. V lost 4 bases, J lost 6 bases, and 10 bases stayed unmatched. This CDR3 comprises 16 residues. Germline loops: CDR1 SGDLS, CDR2 YYNGEE. The CDR3 bases are TGTGCCAGCAGCCCTCATCTAGCGGGGGGCAGGGATACGCAGTATTTT. Its translation: CASSPHLAGGRDTQYF.

This clone showed up just a few times. The rearrangement links TRBV7-2 to TRBJ2-4, with D maybe TRBD2 (7 bases). CDR3 length equals 15 residues. In germline, CDR1 is SGHTA, CDR2 FQGNSA. Trimming shortened V by 5 bases and J by 5 bases, and 16 bases separated the two germline ends. CDR3 bases: TGTGCCAGCAGCAGACGGGCGGGGGCCGAAAACATTCAGTACTTC. The encoded protein is CASSRRAGAENIQYF.

The chain combines TRBV6-1 with TRBJ1-1, with 8 bases matching TRBD1. Trimming removed 4 bases from V and 5 bases from J; junction bases left unmatched: 9. Per germline, CDR1 MNHNS and CDR2 SASEGT. This CDR3 is 15 amino acids long. CDR3 protein: CASSGYQGARTEAFF. The CDR3 region has the DNA TGTGCCAGCAGTGGATACCAGGGGGCGCGAACTGAAGCTTTCTTT.

Here the CDR3 reads CASSPSSYEQYF. In nucleotides, the CDR3 is TGTGCCAGCAGCCCCAGCTCCTACGAGCAGTACTTC. V gene TRBV7-6 combines with J gene TRBJ2-7; D remains unclear. The germline V and J ends were trimmed by 5 bases and 0 bases, with 5 bases remaining between them. Germline loops: CDR1 SGHVS, CDR2 FNYEAQ. This CDR3 contains 12 residues.

The chain is built from TRBV30 and TRBJ2-7; 8 positions agree with TRBD1. In germline, CDR1 is GTSNPN, CDR2 SVGIG (reference sequence). The length of the CDR3 is 13 residues. The ends lost 7 bases at V and 7 bases at J; junction bases unmatched: 12. This CDR3 is CASGQGAMSEQYF. CDR3 nucleotide sequence: TGTGCCTCTGGACAGGGAGCGATGTCAGAGCAGTACTTC.

The J gene is TRBJ1-1, the V gene TRBV7-9; no reliable D call. Germline CDR1 and CDR2: SEHNR and FQNEAQ (reference sequence). V dropped 5 bases and J dropped 1 base, with 8 bases sitting between them. The CDR3 contains 13 residues. The chain's CDR3 is CASSTLQNTEAFF. The CDR3 DNA sequence: TGTGCCAGCAGCACCCTACAGAACACTGAAGCTTTCTTT.

This clone was seen a single time. The rearrangement links TRBV11-3 to TRBJ1-1; D uncertain. CDR3 length: 13 amino acids. The V and J ends lost 1 base and 7 bases respectively, with 10 bases between them. The germline CDR1 and CDR2 sequences are SGHNT and YENEEA. CDR3 loop: CASSLVSGIEAFF. The CDR3 DNA reads TGTGCCAGCAGCTTAGTTTCCGGGATTGAAGCTTTCTTT.

The V and J genes are TRBV27 and TRBJ1-2; tentatively, D is TRBD1 (6 bases). The germline V and J ends were trimmed by 5 bases and 4 bases, with 29 bases remaining between them. The CDR3 is 19 amino acids. Per germline, CDR1 MNHEY and CDR2 SMNVEV (reference sequence). CDR3 region: CASSLEGGPGAGAFYGYTF. CDR3 nucleotide sequence: TGTGCCAGCAGTCTTGAGGGGGGGCCGGGCGCAGGGGCCTTCTATGGCTACACCTTC.

This chain connects TRBV5-1 to TRBJ2-7; 7 bases fit TRBD2. V lost 4 bases to trimming and J lost 6 bases; unmatched junction nucleotides: 13. This CDR3 spans 15 amino acids. Germline V gives CDR1 SGHRS, CDR2 YFSETQ. For the CDR3, the DNA is TGCGCCAGCAGCGATCAACCGGGACTACCGGTCGAGCAGTACTTC. As protein: CASSDQPGLPVEQYF.

The V and J genes are TRBV4-1 and TRBJ2-3; the D gene is possibly TRBD1 (6 bases). Germline V gives CDR1 MGHRA, CDR2 YSYEKL. The CDR3 extends over 18 amino acids. V was clipped by 4 bases and J by 3 bases, with 23 bases between them. CDR3 sequence reads: CASSPEGVGRVGTDTQYF. The CDR3 region has the DNA TGCGCCAGCAGCCCCGAGGGGGTGGGAAGGGTGGGTACAGATACGCAGTATTTT.

The V gene is TRBV5-1, the J gene TRBJ2-3; 9 bases line up with TRBD1. The germline CDR1 and CDR2 sequences are SGHRS and YFSETQ. The CDR3 has 16 residues. The trim removed 2 bases at V and 2 bases at J, leaving 6 bases unmatched. The chain's CDR3 is CASSLYGTGNTDTQYF. The CDR3 DNA reads TGCGCCAGCAGCTTATACGGGACAGGGAACACAGATACGCAGTATTTT.

The gene calls are TRBV7-9 and TRBJ2-2, with TRBD1 as a possible D gene (6 bases). Looked up from germline, CDR1 is SEHNR and CDR2 is FQNEAQ (reference sequence). The CDR3 length is 14 residues. V lost 3 bases and J lost 7, with 12 bases in between. CDR3 sequence: CASSFGGSVGELFF. CDR3 bases: TGTGCCAGCAGCTTTGGGGGCTCGGTCGGGGAGCTGTTTTTT. The whole variable domain, filled in from reference TRBV7-9 and TRBJ2-2, reads DTGVSQNPRHKITKRGQNVTFRCDPISEHNRLYWYRQTLGQGPEFLTYFQNEAQLEKSRLLSDRFSAERPKGSFSTLEIQRTEQGDSAMYLCASSFGGSVGELFFGEGSRLTVL.

The chain joins TRBV7-3 to TRBJ2-3; tentatively, D is TRBD1 (6 bases). The CDR3 totals 14 residues. Germline V lookup: CDR1 SGHTA, CDR2 FQGTGA. V lost 1 base, J lost 4 bases, and 9 bases lay in between. For the CDR3, the DNA is TGTGCCAGCAGCTTAATACAGGGATCAGATACGCAGTATTTT. The encoded protein is CASSLIQGSDTQYF.

Comment on this clone: Germline is not matched at one junction end, which may reflect a read error. The gene calls are TRBV7-7 and TRBJ2-3; D is possibly TRBD1 or TRBD2 (5 bases each). The length of the CDR3 is 14 residues. Germline loops: CDR1 SSHAT, CDR2 FNYEAQ (reference sequence). CDR3 coding DNA: TGTGCTAGCAGCTTAAAGGGACCCACAGATACGCAGTATTTT. Translating it yields CASSLKGPTDTQYF.

The chain has TRBV27 and TRBJ2-7; D may be TRBD1 or TRBD2 (5 bases each). Trimming cost V 0 bases and J 0 bases, with 15 bases left between them. The CDR3 covers 17 residues. CDR1 is MNHEY, CDR2 SMNVEV, per germline (reference sequence). CDR3 bases: TGTGCCAGCAGTTTATCGAGGGGTGACATATACTCCTACGAGCAGTACTTC. Translation gives CASSLSRGDIYSYEQYF.

V gene TRBV9 combines with J gene TRBJ2-2; 7 nucleotides agree with TRBD2. The ends lost 4 bases at V and 1 base at J; junction bases unmatched: 7. The CDR3 length is 16 residues. Germline CDR1 SGDLS, CDR2 YYNGEE. CDR3 sequence reads: CASSPRKRENTGELFF. CDR3 DNA: TGTGCCAGCAGCCCTAGGAAGCGGGAGAACACCGGGGAGCTGTTTTTT.

The genes are TRBV4-1 and TRBJ2-1, with TRBD2 as a possible D gene (6 bases). Germline V gives CDR1 MGHRA, CDR2 YSYEKL. V was shortened by 0 bases and J by 4 bases, with 10 bases between the two germline ends. The CDR3 runs to 15 residues. CDR3 loop: CASSQEESGYNEQFF. The CDR3 DNA follows: TGCGCCAGCAGCCAAGAGGAGAGCGGGTACAATGAGCAGTTCTTC.

The chain couples TRBV9 to TRBJ2-7; TRBD1 might be the D (5 bases). V shed 4 bases and J shed 1 base, with 15 bases lying between them. Per the germline V gene, CDR1 is SGDLS and CDR2 is YYNGEE. This CDR3 has 15 amino acids. CDR3 bases: TGTGCCAGCAGCACCCACACAGGCGCATCCTACGAGCAGTACTTC. Protein: CASSTHTGASYEQYF.

The CDR3 bases are TGTGCCAGCAGCCAAGGCGGGTTGAACTATGGCTACACCTTC. Translated, it gives CASSQGGLNYGYTF. The chain employs TRBV9 and TRBJ1-2; D is uncertain. In germline, CDR1 is SGDLS, CDR2 YYNGEE. The CDR3 has 14 residues. Trimming removed 4 bases from V and 2 bases from J, with 12 bases in between.

This clone has a single count. The V call is TRBV7-2, the J call TRBJ2-7; D gene unclear. Trimming removed 3 bases at V and 1 base at J, with 13 bases between. In germline, CDR1 is SGHTA, CDR2 FQGNSA. The CDR3 has 15 amino acids. In DNA, the CDR3 is TGTGCCAGCAGCTTCCGACCTCCACCATCCTACGAGCAGTACTTC. It yields the protein CASSFRPPPSYEQYF.

The J gene is TRBJ2-6, the V gene TRBV5-4, with D possibly being TRBD2 (11 bases). Trimming cost V 10 bases and J 4 bases, with 33 bases left between them. The CDR3 is made up of 20 amino acids. From germline, CDR1 is SGHNT and CDR2 YYREEE (reference sequence). The CDR3 nucleotides are TGTGCCGGACGGGACAGGGGCTCCGGGACTAGCGGTACCGGGGCCAACGTCCTGACTTTC. Translation gives CAGRDRGSGTSGTGANVLTF.

The V gene is TRBV27, the J gene TRBJ2-7; TRBD1 aligns across 8 bases. The J segment lost 4 bases and the V segment lost 5 bases, leaving 7 bases of the junction unmatched. Germline loops: CDR1 MNHEY, CDR2 SMNVEV (reference sequence). The CDR3 runs 14 residues. CDR3 in amino acids: CASSMTGAQYEQYF. Written as DNA, the CDR3 is TGTGCCAGCAGTATGACAGGGGCTCAGTACGAGCAGTACTTC.

The chain combines TRBV14 with TRBJ1-1; D unclear. The CDR3 has 13 residues. Germline V gene lookup returns CDR1 SGHDN and CDR2 FVKESK. V lost 4 bases and J lost 2, with 8 bases in between. The CDR3: CASSLSLNTEAFF. DNA of the CDR3: TGTGCCAGCAGCCTTTCTCTAAACACTGAAGCTTTCTTT.

The chain employs TRBV7-2 and TRBJ1-2; no clear D. Trimming removed 6 bases at V and 3 bases at J, with 2 bases between. The germline V gene encodes CDR1 SGHTA and CDR2 FQGNSA. There are 10 residues in the CDR3. The DNA of the CDR3 is TGTGCCAGCAGAGACTATGGCTACACCTTC. Encoded protein: CASRDYGYTF.

The CDR3 reads CASSPSKGQEGGATNEKLFF. CDR3 in DNA: TGCGCCAGCAGCCCCTCAAAGGGCCAAGAGGGCGGGGCCACTAATGAAAAACTGTTTTTT. The chain uses TRBV4-1 and TRBJ1-4; TRBD1 might be the D (5 bases). The V gene lost 4 bases and the J gene lost 2 bases, with 26 bases spanning the gap. Germline CDR1 MGHRA, CDR2 YSYEKL. The CDR3 contains 20 residues.

V usage is TRBV5-1 and J usage is TRBJ2-2; TRBD1 might be the D (5 bases). CDR3 length equals 13 residues. Germline V CDR1 and CDR2: SGHRS, YFSETQ. V lost 2 bases, J lost 5 bases, and 7 bases lay in between. CDR3 protein: CASSFQGTGELFF. CDR3 in DNA: TGCGCCAGCAGCTTCCAGGGTACCGGGGAGCTGTTTTTT.

This sequence joins TRBV7-2 and TRBJ2-7, with 8 bases identical to TRBD2. The CDR3 covers 16 residues. The junction had 11 bases not matched to a gene; V was cut back by 5 bases and J by 2 bases. In germline, CDR1 is SGHTA, CDR2 FQGNSA. CDR3 loop: CASSAAWSSGAYEQYF. CDR3 coding DNA: TGTGCCAGCAGCGCCGCCTGGAGTAGCGGGGCCTACGAGCAGTACTTC.

The V and J genes are TRBV7-2 and TRBJ2-3, with D possibly matching TRBD1 (6 bases). The CDR3 has 18 residues. CDR1 and CDR2 from the germline V gene are SGHTA and FQGNSA. Trimming took off 1 base at V and 0 bases at J, with 17 bases between the two ends. CDR3 coding DNA: TGTGCCAGCAGCTTAGGGACAGTCGCTCTTCCTAGCACAGATACGCAGTATTTT. The encoded protein is CASSLGTVALPSTDTQYF.

This chain links TRBV5-6 with TRBJ2-1, with 8 bases aligning to TRBD2. Germline trimming cut 4 bases from V and 7 bases from J; bases unmatched to any gene: 7. The CDR3 runs to 14 residues. Germline V CDR1 and CDR2: SGHDT, YYEEEE. The CDR3 nucleotides are TGTGCCAGCAGCCTATTCCGGGGGGGAAATGAGCAGTTCTTC. Its translation: CASSLFRGGNEQFF.

CDR3 in DNA: TGTGCCAGCAGCGTAGCCGCCTCGGGGTCACCCCTCCACTTT. This sequence encodes CASSVAASGSPLHF. The chain carries TRBV9 and TRBJ1-6; D unresolved. The CDR3 is 14 amino acids. The ends were cut back, 0 bases at V and 10 bases at J, with 11 bases in the middle. From germline, CDR1 is SGDLS and CDR2 YYNGEE.